This is a list of T cell receptor beta chains from one sample in a study of T cells in Graves' hyperthyroidism and ophthalmopathy. TCRdb independently ran MiXCR on the multiplex PCR reads; one entry per CDR3 protein. Of roughly 98,000 distinct CDR3 sequences detected, around 37% appear once; the ten largest clones hold roughly a tenth. The sequencing input was peripheral blood or thyroid tissue (not recorded which). The source is a woman in her twenties or thirties with Graves' hyperthyroidism. The CDR3 runs from the conserved cysteine through the conserved F or W. A D gene is named only where the DNA matches it firmly. Where a row states a size, it is once, few, many or the class of an expanded clone; other rows omit it.

CDR3aa: CSARDLTSGSGTQYF; CDR3nt: TGCAGTGCTAGAGATTTGACTAGCGGGAGCGGTACGCAGTATTTT; d_gene: TRBD2; abundance: few; j_gene: TRBJ2-3; v_gene: TRBV20-1
CDR3aa: CSATGLAGARVTHEQYF; CDR3nt: TGCAGTGCGACCGGACTAGCGGGAGCACGAGTTACGCACGAGCAGTACTTC; d_gene: TRBD2; abundance: NA; j_gene: TRBJ2-7; v_gene: TRBV20-1
CDR3aa: CASSPDPNTGELFF; CDR3nt: TGTGCCAGCAGTCCCGACCCGAACACCGGGGAGCTGTTTTTT; d_gene: NA; abundance: many; j_gene: TRBJ2-2; v_gene: TRBV28
CDR3aa: CASSLGGPRWEKLFF; CDR3nt: TGTGCCAGCAGCTTAGGGGGGCCCCGGTGGGAAAAACTGTTTTTT; d_gene: NA; abundance: NA; j_gene: TRBJ1-4; v_gene: TRBV13
CDR3aa: CASVGTDYGYTF; CDR3nt: TGTGCCAGCGTAGGAACAGACTATGGCTACACCTTC; d_gene: NA; abundance: NA; j_gene: TRBJ1-2; v_gene: TRBV2
CDR3aa: CASSDRGLEPQHF; CDR3nt: TGTGCCAGCAGTGACAGGGGGCTGGAGCCCCAGCATTTT; d_gene: TRBD1; abundance: NA; j_gene: TRBJ1-5; v_gene: TRBV28
CDR3aa: CASSPGQGATDTQYF; CDR3nt: TGTGCCAGCAGCCCGGGACAGGGGGCAACAGATACGCAGTATTTT; d_gene: TRBD1; abundance: NA; j_gene: TRBJ2-3; v_gene: TRBV7-2
CDR3aa: CASSLGLEAFF; CDR3nt: TGTGCCAGCAGTTTAGGTCTGGAAGCTTTCTTT; d_gene: NA; abundance: many; j_gene: TRBJ1-1; v_gene: TRBV12-3/TRBV12-4
CDR3aa: CASSQVGDFLGTQYF; CDR3nt: TGTGCCAGCAGCCAAGTAGGAGACTTCCTCGGTACGCAGTATTTT; d_gene: NA; abundance: many; j_gene: TRBJ2-3; v_gene: TRBV4-2
CDR3aa: CASSLATGRELFF; CDR3nt: TGTGCCAGCAGCTTGGCGACAGGGAGGGAGCTGTTTTTT; d_gene: TRBD1; abundance: NA; j_gene: TRBJ2-2; v_gene: TRBV5-6
CDR3aa: CSASQETQYF; CDR3nt: TGCAGTGCCAGCCAAGAGACCCAGTACTTC; d_gene: NA; abundance: medium-sized; j_gene: TRBJ2-5; v_gene: TRBV20-1
CDR3aa: CASSDQGKTQPQHF; CDR3nt: TGTGCCAGCAGCGACCAGGGAAAAACTCAGCCCCAGCATTTT; d_gene: NA; abundance: many; j_gene: TRBJ1-5; v_gene: TRBV2
CDR3aa: CATSSQGPQHF; CDR3nt: TGTGCCACCAGCAGCCAAGGGCCCCAGCATTTT; d_gene: NA; abundance: many; j_gene: TRBJ1-5; v_gene: TRBV15
CDR3aa: CASRSSGGGADTQYF; CDR3nt: TGTGCCAGCAGATCTAGCGGAGGTGGGGCAGATACGCAGTATTTT; d_gene: TRBD2; abundance: few; j_gene: TRBJ2-3; v_gene: TRBV28
CDR3aa: CASSVGQPQHF; CDR3nt: TGTGCCAGCAGTGTGGGCCAGCCCCAGCATTTT; d_gene: NA; abundance: many; j_gene: TRBJ1-5; v_gene: TRBV2
CDR3aa: CASSFTSGSTDTQYF; CDR3nt: TGTGCCAGCAGCTTCACTAGCGGGAGTACAGATACGCAGTATTTT; d_gene: TRBD2; abundance: NA; j_gene: TRBJ2-3; v_gene: TRBV9
CDR3aa: CASSLADSNQPQHF; CDR3nt: TGTGCCAGCAGCTTAGCAGATAGCAATCAGCCCCAGCATTTT; d_gene: NA; abundance: medium-sized; j_gene: TRBJ1-5; v_gene: TRBV7-2
CDR3aa: CASSLQTGFTGELFF; CDR3nt: TGTGCCAGCAGCTTACAGACAGGTTTCACCGGGGAGCTGTTTTTT; d_gene: NA; abundance: many; j_gene: TRBJ2-2; v_gene: TRBV7-8
CDR3aa: CASSQEPGTSGKTDTQYF; CDR3nt: TGCGCCAGCAGCCAAGAACCCGGAACTAGCGGAAAAACAGATACGCAGTATTTT; d_gene: TRBD2; abundance: once; j_gene: TRBJ2-3; v_gene: TRBV7-2
CDR3aa: CASTSIGLAGGVGELFF; CDR3nt: TGTGCCAGTACCTCAATCGGACTAGCGGGAGGTGTCGGGGAGCTGTTTTTT; d_gene: TRBD2; abundance: once; j_gene: TRBJ2-2; v_gene: TRBV19
CDR3aa: CASSVRVNYGYTF; CDR3nt: TGTGCCAGCAGCGTCAGGGTCAACTATGGCTACACCTTC; d_gene: NA; abundance: medium-sized; j_gene: TRBJ1-2; v_gene: TRBV7-9
CDR3aa: CASSQDPFYGYTF; CDR3nt: TGCGCCAGCAGTCAGGATCCCTTTTATGGCTACACCTTC; d_gene: NA; abundance: NA; j_gene: TRBJ1-2; v_gene: TRBV10-1
CDR3aa: CATSEPPQGSSEAFF; CDR3nt: TGTGCCACCAGTGAGCCGCCCCAGGGGAGCTCTGAAGCTTTCTTT; d_gene: NA; abundance: many; j_gene: TRBJ1-1; v_gene: TRBV24-1
CDR3aa: CSSKGGQANSPLHF; CDR3nt: TGCAGTTCGAAGGGGGGACAGGCGAATTCACCCCTCCACTTT; d_gene: TRBD1; abundance: NA; j_gene: TRBJ1-6; v_gene: TRBV20-1
CDR3aa: CASSPGTGWKDYGYTF; CDR3nt: TGTGCCAGCAGCCCCGGGACAGGGTGGAAGGACTATGGCTACACCTTC; d_gene: TRBD1; abundance: NA; j_gene: TRBJ1-2; v_gene: TRBV9
CDR3aa: CASSFSGDAAGYTF; CDR3nt: TGTGCCAGCAGCTTCTCAGGGGACGCGGCTGGCTACACCTTC; d_gene: NA; abundance: NA; j_gene: TRBJ1-2; v_gene: TRBV11-2
CDR3aa: CASSWGRDTGYTF; CDR3nt: TGCGCCAGCAGCTGGGGACGGGATACGGGCTACACCTTC; d_gene: NA; abundance: many; j_gene: TRBJ1-2; v_gene: TRBV5-1
CDR3aa: CASSLDSGGWDGPYEQYF; CDR3nt: TGCGCCAGCAGCTTGGATTCAGGCGGATGGGACGGACCCTACGAGCAGTACTTC; d_gene: NA; abundance: many; j_gene: TRBJ2-7; v_gene: TRBV5-1
CDR3aa: CASGDSGVNEKLFF; CDR3nt: TGTGCCAGCGGTGATTCAGGGGTTAATGAGAAACTGTTTTTT; d_gene: NA; abundance: once; j_gene: TRBJ1-4; v_gene: TRBV2
CDR3aa: CASSFGAGLYKQYF; CDR3nt: TGTGCCAGCAGTTTTGGGGCGGGGCTCTACAAGCAGTACTTC; d_gene: NA; abundance: NA; j_gene: TRBJ2-7; v_gene: TRBV6-5
CDR3aa: CSAQGRANTGELFF; CDR3nt: TGCAGCGCTCAGGGACGGGCGAACACCGGGGAGCTGTTTTTT; d_gene: NA; abundance: once; j_gene: TRBJ2-2; v_gene: TRBV29-1
CDR3aa: CATRGTGELFF; CDR3nt: TGTGCCACCCGGGGGACCGGGGAGCTGTTTTTT; d_gene: NA; abundance: many; j_gene: TRBJ2-2; v_gene: TRBV6-5
CDR3aa: CASSPGDNEKLFF; CDR3nt: TGTGCCAGCAGTCCCGGAGATAATGAAAAACTGTTTTTT; d_gene: NA; abundance: NA; j_gene: TRBJ1-4; v_gene: TRBV6-6
CDR3aa: CASSLVEGLGGDTEAFF; CDR3nt: TGCGCCAGCAGCTTGGTTGAGGGCCTGGGCGGGGACACTGAAGCTTTCTTT; d_gene: NA; abundance: many; j_gene: TRBJ1-1; v_gene: TRBV5-1
CDR3aa: CASSPTTYTQYF; CDR3nt: TGTGCCAGCAGCCCCACTACCTATACGCAGTATTTT; d_gene: NA; abundance: many; j_gene: TRBJ2-3; v_gene: TRBV7-8
CDR3aa: CASSYLGGGTYEQYF; CDR3nt: TGTGCCAGCAGTTACTTGGGGGGTGGTACCTACGAGCAGTACTTC; d_gene: NA; abundance: many; j_gene: TRBJ2-7; v_gene: TRBV6-5
CDR3aa: CASSDMGAGANYGYTF; CDR3nt: TGTGCCAGCAGTGATATGGGAGCGGGAGCTAACTATGGCTACACCTTC; d_gene: NA; abundance: NA; j_gene: TRBJ1-2; v_gene: TRBV2
CDR3aa: CASRRIGEKLFF; CDR3nt: TGTGCCAGCAGACGAATAGGGGAAAAACTGTTTTTT; d_gene: NA; abundance: NA; j_gene: TRBJ1-4; v_gene: TRBV7-9
CDR3aa: CASGQGAYTGELFF; CDR3nt: TGTGCCAGCGGACAGGGGGCGTACACCGGGGAGCTGTTTTTT; d_gene: TRBD1; abundance: once; j_gene: TRBJ2-2; v_gene: TRBV11-2
CDR3aa: CATSGTRETQYF; CDR3nt: TGTGCCACCAGCGGGACTAGGGAGACCCAGTACTTC; d_gene: TRBD2; abundance: NA; j_gene: TRBJ2-5; v_gene: TRBV15
CDR3aa: CSSGHFAYGYTF; CDR3nt: TGCAGCAGTGGACACTTCGCCTATGGCTACACCTTC; d_gene: NA; abundance: NA; j_gene: TRBJ1-2; v_gene: TRBV29-1
CDR3aa: CASSNQFGQPQHF; CDR3nt: TGTGCCAGCAGTAACCAGTTTGGTCAGCCCCAGCATTTT; d_gene: NA; abundance: many; j_gene: TRBJ1-5; v_gene: TRBV25-1
CDR3aa: CASSAWSRGDGYTF; CDR3nt: TGTGCCAGCAGTGCTTGGAGCAGGGGAGATGGCTACACCTTC; d_gene: NA; abundance: many; j_gene: TRBJ1-2; v_gene: TRBV2
CDR3aa: CASSLGAGGGPNYEQYF; CDR3nt: TGTGCCAGCAGTTTGGGGGCCGGTGGTGGGCCCAACTACGAGCAGTACTTC; d_gene: NA; abundance: few; j_gene: TRBJ2-7; v_gene: TRBV13
CDR3aa: CASPILPPGAQQPQHF; CDR3nt: TGTGCCAGCCCCATCCTGCCACCCGGGGCCCAGCAGCCCCAGCATTTT; d_gene: NA; abundance: many; j_gene: TRBJ1-5; v_gene: TRBV9
CDR3aa: CASSLERVMGQETQYF; CDR3nt: TGTGCCAGCAGCTTGGAACGGGTCATGGGGCAAGAGACCCAGTACTTC; d_gene: NA; abundance: many; j_gene: TRBJ2-5; v_gene: TRBV11-1
CDR3aa: CASRPGTSGTPYEQYF; CDR3nt: TGTGCCAGCAGACCGGGGACTAGCGGGACCCCCTACGAGCAGTACTTC; d_gene: TRBD2; abundance: NA; j_gene: TRBJ2-7; v_gene: TRBV6-1
CDR3aa: CASSLIAGVGWGHEQYF; CDR3nt: TGTGCCAGCAGCTTAATAGCGGGAGTGGGTTGGGGCCACGAGCAGTACTTC; d_gene: TRBD2; abundance: many; j_gene: TRBJ2-7; v_gene: TRBV7-6
CDR3aa: CASSFYTVGEAFF; CDR3nt: TGTGCCAGCAGCTTCTACACGGTGGGTGAAGCTTTCTTT; d_gene: NA; abundance: many; j_gene: TRBJ1-1; v_gene: TRBV5-8
CDR3aa: CASSLDSYNSGANVLTF; CDR3nt: TGCGCCAGCAGCTTGGACAGTTATAACTCTGGGGCCAACGTCCTGACTTTC; d_gene: NA; abundance: NA; j_gene: TRBJ2-6; v_gene: TRBV5-1
CDR3aa: CASRQGGEDTQYF; CDR3nt: TGTGCCAGCAGGCAGGGGGGGGAGGATACGCAGTATTTT; d_gene: NA; abundance: few; j_gene: TRBJ2-3; v_gene: TRBV6-6
CDR3aa: CASSRWAGLAGLETQYF; CDR3nt: TGTGCCAGCAGCCGATGGGCGGGACTAGCGGGATTGGAGACCCAGTACTTC; d_gene: TRBD2; abundance: few; j_gene: TRBJ2-5; v_gene: TRBV7-2
CDR3aa: CASSLTGGGEQYF; CDR3nt: TGTGCCAGCAGCTTGACAGGGGGAGGCGAGCAGTACTTC; d_gene: TRBD1; abundance: few; j_gene: TRBJ2-7; v_gene: TRBV5-4
CDR3aa: CASSLGLAGPTDTQYF; CDR3nt: TGCGCCAGCAGCTTGGGTCTGGCGGGACCCACAGATACGCAGTATTTT; d_gene: NA; abundance: NA; j_gene: TRBJ2-3; v_gene: TRBV5-1